This TCR beta chain was identified in a study of blood T cell repertoires in COVID-19. A Seattle source enrolled patients during active infection and followed them longitudinally. This CDR3 has 17 residues. Trimming cost V 1 base and J 0 bases; bases outside gene matches: 6. In germline, CDR1 is MGHRA, CDR2 YSYEKL. As processed by the authors: Estimation of nucleated cell counts was performed using reference gene primer amplification. Only in-frame clones appear in the TCRdb table, and some are missing; sequencing was by immunoSEQ multiplex PCR. The V and J calls and the clone size are those of that table, but D and trimming were determined from the DNA. The sample has more than 200,000 clones, 88% seen once.

The chain joins TRBV4-1 to TRBJ2-3, with TRBD2 matching over 8 bases. This TCR was sampled from a woman aged 25 to 39 with COVID-19, enrolled during active disease. Input material: peripheral blood. The DNA for the CDR3 is TGCGCCAGCAGCCAAGGGGCTAGCGGGCCTAGCACAGATACGCAGTATTTT. It encodes CASSQGASGPSTDTQYF.